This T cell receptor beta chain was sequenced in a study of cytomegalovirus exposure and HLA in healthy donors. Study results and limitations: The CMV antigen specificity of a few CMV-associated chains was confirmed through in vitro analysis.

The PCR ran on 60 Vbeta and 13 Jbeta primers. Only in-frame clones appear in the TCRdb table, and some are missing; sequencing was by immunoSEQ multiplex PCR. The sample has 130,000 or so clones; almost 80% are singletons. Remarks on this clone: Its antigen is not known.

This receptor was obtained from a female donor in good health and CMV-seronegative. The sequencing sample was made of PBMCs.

The chain's CDR3 is CASSPGGHWTSGTEQYF. In DNA, the CDR3 is TGTGCCAGCAGTCCTGGGGGACACTGGACTAGCGGGACCGAGCAGTACTTC. The chain recombines TRBV28 with TRBJ2-7, with 12 bases lining up with TRBD2. This CDR3 has 17 amino acids. V lost 5 bases and J lost 6; bases outside the gene matches: 14. Germline CDR1 MDHEN, CDR2 SYDVKM.